The sequence of this T cell receptor beta chain was determined in a study of T cells in Graves' hyperthyroidism and ophthalmopathy. The CDR3 regions of TCR beta were amplified from RNA transcripts. HTBI primers drove first-round RT-PCR of the TCR CDR3. TCRdb processed the multiplex PCR reads anew with MiXCR; each CDR3 protein has one entry. Counted here are around 440,000 distinct CDR3 sequences, approximately 14% occurring once; the ten biggest clones make up around 7.7%. Germline CDR1 reads MNHEY; CDR2 reads SMNVEV (reference sequence). This CDR3 spans 13 amino acids. V lost 6 bases and J lost 4, with 12 bases in between.

The receptor was derived from a woman aged 18-35 years with Graves' hyperthyroidism. V usage is TRBV27 and J usage is TRBJ1-2; D gene unclear. Sequencing was carried out using blood. CDR3: CASSPWGIYGYTF. CDR3 in DNA: TGTGCCAGCAGCCCCTGGGGTATCTATGGCTACACCTTC.